A selection of T cell receptor beta chains follows, all from one sample in a study of cytomegalovirus exposure and HLA in healthy donors. Measured with immunoSEQ multiplex PCR; TCRdb has only the in-frame clones, and not every one. Across roughly 36,000 clones, the top ten clones capture roughly 2.9% of the sample. Sequences were obtained from PBMCs. These receptors all stem from a woman younger than 45 in good health and CMV-seropositive. CDR3s include the opening cysteine and the closing phenylalanine or tryptophan. A D gene is named only where the DNA matches it firmly.

J	length	V	D	CDR3	DNA
TRBJ2-7	18	TRBV10-3	NA	CAISEIKWGGRAWYEQYF	TGTGCCATCAGTGAGATAAAGTGGGGGGGCCGGGCCTGGTACGAGCAGTACTTC
TRBJ2-5	15	TRBV28	TRBD2	CASSSRSSGAETQYF	TGTGCCAGCAGTAGCAGGTCTAGCGGGGCGGAGACCCAGTACTTC
TRBJ1-5	15	TRBV5-6	TRBD1	CASSLSGGKNQPQHF	TGTGCCAGCAGCTTATCAGGGGGAAAAAATCAGCCCCAGCATTTT
TRBJ1-2	13	TRBV19	NA	CASSVPGKYGYTF	TGTGCCAGTAGTGTTCCAGGGAAGTATGGCTACACCTTC
TRBJ2-7	12	TRBV7-2	TRBD1	CASSSGQYEQYF	TGTGCCAGCAGCTCGGGACAGTACGAGCAGTACTTC
TRBJ2-1	15	TRBV2	TRBD2	CARGTSGVADNEQFF	TGTGCCAGAGGGACTAGCGGGGTGGCCGACAATGAGCAGTTCTTC
TRBJ1-1	13	TRBV6-1	NA	CASSEAVNTEAFF	TGTGCCAGCAGTGAAGCCGTGAACACTGAAGCTTTCTTT
TRBJ2-2	17	TRBV11-3	TRBD1	CASSLATGQGNTGELFF	TGTGCCAGCAGCTTAGCGACGGGACAGGGGAACACCGGGGAGCTGTTTTTT
TRBJ1-4	14	TRBV6-1	NA	CASSEAQGDEKLFF	TGTGCCAGCAGTGAAGCGCAGGGTGATGAAAAACTGTTTTTT
TRBJ1-2	13	TRBV6-5	NA	CASSYSQAYGYTF	TGTGCCAGCAGTTACTCGCAAGCGTATGGCTACACCTTC
TRBJ2-1	17	TRBV4-1	TRBD1	CASSQEGPGQGTNEQFF	TGCGCCAGCAGCCAAGAGGGGCCGGGACAGGGAACGAATGAGCAGTTCTTC
TRBJ1-5	12	TRBV9	NA	CASSPFAQAQHF	TGTGCCAGCAGCCCCTTCGCTCAGGCCCAGCATTTT
TRBJ1-3	18	TRBV9	NA	CASSVDPLDTRSGNTIYF	TGTGCCAGCAGCGTAGACCCTCTGGACACCCGCTCTGGAAACACCATATATTTT
TRBJ2-1	16	TRBV7-8	NA	CASSFRHISAYNEQFF	TGTGCCAGCAGCTTTAGGCATATTAGCGCGTACAATGAGCAGTTCTTC
TRBJ1-1	14	TRBV28	TRBD1	CASSASGGTPEAFF	TGTGCCAGCAGTGCCTCAGGGGGCACCCCTGAAGCTTTCTTT
TRBJ2-2	14	TRBV5-1	NA	CASSLEAGTGELFF	TGCGCCAGCAGCTTGGAGGCAGGGACCGGGGAGCTGTTTTTT
TRBJ2-1	15	TRBV10-3	TRBD2	CAITQSSGGWSEQFF	TGTGCCATCACCCAATCTAGCGGGGGTTGGAGTGAGCAGTTCTTC
TRBJ2-1	14	TRBV2	TRBD2	CASSSGGPFSEQFF	TGTGCCAGCAGTAGCGGGGGGCCTTTCAGTGAGCAGTTCTTC
TRBJ1-2	15	TRBV5-1	TRBD1	CASSLGGQGVYGYTF	TGCGCCAGCAGCTTGGGCGGACAGGGGGTTTATGGCTACACCTTC
TRBJ2-7	16	TRBV4-1	TRBD2	CASSQDVAGGFREQYF	TGCGCCAGCAGCCAAGACGTTGCGGGGGGCTTTCGGGAGCAGTACTTC
TRBJ2-1	14	TRBV7-9	TRBD2	CASSLGLAGIEQFF	TGTGCCAGCAGCTTAGGACTAGCGGGCATTGAGCAGTTCTTC
TRBJ2-2	15	TRBV5-4	TRBD2	CASSLAGGRTGELFF	TGTGCCAGCAGCTTGGCGGGGGGGAGGACCGGGGAGCTGTTTTTT
TRBJ2-2	16	TRBV29-1	TRBD2	CSATGTSGGSTGELFF	TGCAGCGCAACCGGGACTAGCGGGGGTTCCACCGGGGAGCTGTTTTTT
TRBJ1-2	16	TRBV6-4	TRBD1	CASSAYPDRASAGYTF	TGTGCCAGCAGTGCATATCCCGACAGGGCTTCGGCTGGCTACACCTTC
TRBJ1-4	14	TRBV7-6	NA	CASSPRSGNEKLFF	TGTGCCAGCAGTCCTAGGTCAGGGAATGAAAAACTGTTTTTT
TRBJ2-7	16	TRBV7-9	TRBD2	CASSFGLAGGTYGQYF	TGTGCCAGCAGCTTCGGACTAGCGGGGGGGACGTACGGGCAGTACTTC
TRBJ1-1	12	TRBV28	NA	CASSPHSTEAFF	TGTGCCAGCAGTCCCCATAGCACTGAAGCTTTCTTT
TRBJ1-6	14	TRBV10-3	TRBD1	CAIRGDRAESPLHF	TGTGCCATCAGGGGGGACAGGGCGGAATCACCCCTCCACTTT
TRBJ1-6	14	TRBV6-1	TRBD1	CASSVQGVESPLHF	TGTGCCAGCAGCGTACAGGGGGTCGAATCACCCCTCCACTTT
TRBJ2-3	15	TRBV9	TRBD2	CASSVSGGAADTQYF	TGTGCCAGCAGCGTAAGCGGGGGGGCCGCGGATACGCAGTATTTT
TRBJ2-1	14	TRBV18	NA	CASSPVGGLDEQFF	TGTGCCAGCTCACCAGTCGGGGGGCTTGATGAGCAGTTCTTC
TRBJ1-5	13	TRBV6-6	NA	CASSGDWNQPQHF	TGTGCCAGCAGTGGGGACTGGAATCAGCCCCAGCATTTT
TRBJ1-6	15	TRBV19	TRBD1	CASGTESSYNSPLHF	TGTGCCAGCGGGACAGAGAGCTCCTATAATTCACCCCTCCACTTT
TRBJ2-5	12	TRBV6-6	NA	CASRLAVETQYF	TGTGCCAGCAGACTAGCTGTCGAGACCCAGTACTTC
TRBJ2-2	16	TRBV7-7	NA	CASSLAQLPNTGELFF	TGTGCCAGCAGCTTAGCCCAACTACCGAACACCGGGGAGCTGTTTTTT
TRBJ1-2	15	TRBV27	NA	CASSPRQEFNYGYTF	TGTGCCAGCAGTCCTAGACAGGAGTTTAACTATGGCTACACCTTC
TRBJ2-5	15	TRBV25-1	NA	CASSIVGGPQETQYF	TGTGCCAGCAGTATTGTGGGAGGACCGCAAGAGACCCAGTACTTC
TRBJ2-3	15	TRBV10-1	TRBD2	CASSGPGLASDTQYF	TGCGCCAGCAGTGGTCCGGGACTAGCGTCCGATACGCAGTATTTT
TRBJ1-5	16	TRBV6-6	NA	CASGDYLTGGQQPQHF	TGTGCCAGCGGGGACTATTTAACCGGGGGGCAACAGCCCCAGCATTTT
TRBJ1-5	15	TRBV30	TRBD1	CAWSRGTGDLQPQHF	TGTGCCTGGAGTAGGGGGACAGGGGATTTACAGCCCCAGCATTTT
TRBJ2-1	14	TRBV5-1	TRBD1	CASSLGQGAYEQFF	TGCGCCAGCAGCCTTGGACAGGGGGCCTATGAGCAGTTCTTC
TRBJ2-7	14	TRBV15	TRBD1	CATSRGQGIYEQYF	TGTGCCACCAGCAGAGGACAGGGAATCTACGAGCAGTACTTC
TRBJ1-2	10	TRBV20-1	NA	CSARDSGYTF	TGCAGTGCTAGAGATAGTGGCTACACCTTC
TRBJ1-5	14	TRBV6-6	NA	CASSLGGGNQPQHF	TGTGCCAGCAGTTTGGGGGGGGGCAATCAGCCCCAGCATTTT
TRBJ2-5	15	TRBV11-2	TRBD1	CASSPLDRDQETQYF	TGTGCCAGCAGCCCCCTCGACAGGGACCAAGAGACCCAGTACTTC
TRBJ2-2	17	TRBV7-9	TRBD1	CASSLTFTGGITGELFF	TGTGCCAGCAGCTTAACCTTCACAGGGGGCATTACCGGGGAGCTGTTTTTT